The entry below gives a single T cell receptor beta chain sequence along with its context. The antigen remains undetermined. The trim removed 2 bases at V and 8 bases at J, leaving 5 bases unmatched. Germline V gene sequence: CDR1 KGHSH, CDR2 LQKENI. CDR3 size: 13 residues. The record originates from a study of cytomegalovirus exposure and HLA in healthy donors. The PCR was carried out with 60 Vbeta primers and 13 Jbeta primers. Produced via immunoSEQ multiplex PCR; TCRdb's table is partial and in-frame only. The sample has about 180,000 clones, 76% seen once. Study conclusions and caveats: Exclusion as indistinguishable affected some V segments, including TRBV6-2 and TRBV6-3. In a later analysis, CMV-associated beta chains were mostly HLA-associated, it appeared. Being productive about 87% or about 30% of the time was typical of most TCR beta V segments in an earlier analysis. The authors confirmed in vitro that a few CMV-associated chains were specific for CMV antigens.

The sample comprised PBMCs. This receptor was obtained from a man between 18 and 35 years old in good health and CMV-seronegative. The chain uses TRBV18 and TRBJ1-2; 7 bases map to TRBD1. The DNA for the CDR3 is TGTGCCAGCTCACCAAAACAGGGGCACGGCTACACCTTC. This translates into CASSPKQGHGYTF. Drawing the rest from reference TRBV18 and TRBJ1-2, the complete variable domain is NAGVMQNPRHLVRRRGQEARLRCSPMKGHSHVYWYRQLPEEGLKFMVYLQKENIIDESGMPKERFSAEFPKEGPSILRIQQVVRGDSAAYFCASSPKQGHGYTFGSGTRLTVV.